Following are 8 T cell receptor beta chains from one sample sequenced in a study of blood T cells in healthy people across ages. It was with a sample-barcoded 5' primer and a J-beta primer mix that a second PCR of about 6 to 12 cycles was run. TCRdb fed the 5' RACE reads into MiXCR, producing one record per CDR3 protein. The sample consists of over 1,200,000 distinct CDR3 sequences, 55% to 75% of them appearing once. Material for sequencing was blood. These receptor sequences come from a man aged 18 to 35 in good health.

This clonotype showed up just a few times. The chain uses TRBV2 and TRBJ1-2, with D tentatively TRBD1 (5 bases). V lost 5 bases and J lost 0, with 13 bases in between. The CDR3 extends over 15 amino acids. Germline V gene data show CDR1 as SNHLY and CDR2 as FYNNEI. The CDR3 spells CASSPRTPANYGYTF. CDR3 in DNA: TGTGCCAGCAGTCCCAGGACACCAGCTAACTATGGCTACACCTTC.

This clonotype was recorded a few times. V and J are TRBV3-1 and TRBJ1-2; D is uncertain. Trimming removed 1 base at V and 3 bases at J, with 15 bases between. Germline V CDR1 and CDR2: LGHDT, YNNKEL (reference sequence). The CDR3 sequence is 16 residues long. The chain's CDR3 is CASSQGVFEEDYGYTF. The DNA for the CDR3 is TGTGCCAGCAGCCAAGGAGTCTTTGAGGAGGACTATGGCTACACCTTC.

This clonotype was recorded once. The chain is built from TRBV6-5 and TRBJ2-7; D ambiguous. The CDR3 runs to 16 residues. Per the germline V gene, CDR1 is MNHEY and CDR2 is SVGAGI. V shed 6 bases and J shed 1 base, with 19 bases lying between them. The CDR3 spells CASSPSWAVGSYEQYF. The CDR3 DNA reads TGTGCCAGCAGCCCATCATGGGCAGTGGGGTCCTACGAGCAGTACTTC.

The CDR3 sequence is CASSPSPPQGGYNEQFF. The CDR3 bases are TGTGCCAGCTCACCAAGCCCTCCTCAGGGCGGGTACAATGAGCAGTTCTTC. The genes are TRBV18 and TRBJ2-1; TRBD1 or TRBD2 may be the D gene (5 bases each). Between the trimmed V and J ends, which lost 2 bases and 4 bases, there was a span of 18 bases. The CDR3 extends over 17 amino acids. CDR1 is KGHSH and CDR2 is LQKENI in the germline V gene.

The V gene is TRBV7-2, the J gene TRBJ2-2, with 11 positions matching TRBD2. In germline, CDR1 is SGHTA, CDR2 FQGNSA. The CDR3 spans 16 residues. J was trimmed by 6 bases and V by 2 bases; bases with no gene match: 5. CDR3 DNA sequence: TGTGCCAGCAGCTTAACAATAGCGGGGGGGGCCGGGGAGCTGTTTTTT. Amino acid sequence: CASSLTIAGGAGELFF.

J is TRBJ2-1 and V is TRBV27; no clear D. The germline V gene encodes CDR1 MNHEY and CDR2 SMNVEV (reference sequence). Trimming removed 1 base from V and 4 bases from J, with 11 bases in between. The CDR3 extends over 15 amino acids. This chain's CDR3 is CASSLYQDLYNEQFF. For the CDR3, the DNA is TGTGCCAGCAGTTTATACCAGGACCTTTACAATGAGCAGTTCTTC.

The CDR3 nucleotides read TGTGCCAGCAGTTCGACAGGGGTCCCCGAGAACAGAGGAGCTTTCTTT. This translates into CASSSTGVPENRGAFF. The chain is built from TRBV25-1 and TRBJ1-1; 8 nucleotides align to TRBD1. Germline V CDR1 and CDR2: MGHDK, SYGVNS. The CDR3 is made up of 16 amino acids. Trimming took 5 bases from V and 10 from J; bases not matched to a gene: 18.

The V call is TRBV27, the J call TRBJ1-2; maybe TRBD1 (5 bases). CDR1 and CDR2 (germline): MNHEY, SMNVEV (reference sequence). The CDR3 totals 16 residues. The V end was cut by 0 bases, the J end by 4 bases, with 15 bases between. CDR3 nucleotide sequence: TGTGCCAGCAGTTTATCGGGTCTAGGGGCCGTCTATGGCTACACCTTC. Protein product: CASSLSGLGAVYGYTF.